Shown below are 9 T cell receptor beta chains from a single sample sequenced in a study of CD39 and CD103 CD8 tumor-infiltrating T cells. The repertoire was sequenced with immunoSEQ multiplex PCR; TCRdb's copy has only in-frame clones and lacks some. The data hold 800 to 1,100 clones, with roughly 34% observed a single time. Material: CD39- CD103- CD8+ T cells sorted from the tumor. The subset is: CD103-CD39- double-negative CD45RA- CD8 T cells. These receptors came from a human donor with melanoma.

The gene calls are TRBV5-3 and TRBJ1-2, with a tentative D call TRBD1 (6 bases). TRBV5-3 counts as an open reading frame of uncertain function. This CDR3 contains 13 residues. V lost 8 bases and J lost 6, with 17 bases in between. This CDR3 reads CASSLGGFNGYTF. DNA for the CDR3: TGTGCCAGCAGCCTAGGGGGGTTCAATGGCTACACCTTC.

The chain has TRBV5-8 and TRBJ2-7; D is perhaps TRBD2 (6 bases). Germline loops: CDR1 SGHTS, CDR2 YDEGEE. V was clipped by 0 bases and J by 2 bases, with 15 bases between them. This CDR3 spans 16 amino acids. The CDR3, as DNA: TGTGCCAGCAGCTTGGGCGGGGAGATAAACCCCTACGAGCAGTACTTC. Encoded protein: CASSLGGEINPYEQYF.

In this sample, this clone turned up a few times. V gene TRBV7-9 combines with J gene TRBJ1-2, with TRBD1 matching over 8 bases. V was pared by 5 bases and J by 2 bases, with 10 bases of the junction left unmatched. This CDR3 is built from 16 residues. Germline CDR1 reads SEHNR; CDR2 reads FQNEAQ (reference sequence). CDR3 DNA: TGTGCCAGCAGCCAAGATAGGGGACAGGACAACTATGGCTACACCTTC. Protein sequence: CASSQDRGQDNYGYTF.

This clone is labeled as large. The chain uses TRBV7-2 and TRBJ2-7, with 8 bases that match TRBD1. There are 15 residues in the CDR3. The V gene's germline CDR1 is SGHTA and CDR2 FQGNSA. The V and J ends lost 4 bases and 7 bases, in that order; junction bases with no gene match: 12. For the CDR3, the DNA is TGTGCCAGCAGCTATTCGGGACAGGAGGCAAGGGAGCAGTACTTC. This codes for CASSYSGQEAREQYF. The variable domain in full, completed from reference TRBV7-2 and TRBJ2-7, reads GAGVSQSPSNKVTEKGKDVELRCDPISGHTALYWYRQSLGQGLEFLIYFQGNSAPDKSGLPSDRFSAERTGGSVSTLTIQRTQQEDSAVYLCASSYSGQEAREQYFGPGTRLTVT.

In its sample, this clone ranks as large (0.1 to 1%). V and J are TRBV4-1 and TRBJ2-3; D is unclear. CDR1 is MGHRA and CDR2 is YSYEKL in the germline V gene. The V end was cut by 4 bases, the J end by 3 bases, with 11 bases between. The CDR3 totals 14 residues. This CDR3 reads CASSRSSPTDTQYF. In DNA, the CDR3 is TGCGCCAGCAGCCGGTCGAGCCCTACAGATACGCAGTATTTT.

This clone counts as large. This specimen includes other DNA sequences encoding the same CDR3. J is TRBJ2-7 and V is TRBV4-3, with D unresolved. V shed 1 base and J shed 3 bases, with 7 bases lying between them. The CDR3 runs to 13 residues. Germline CDR1 and CDR2: LGHNA and YSLEER. CDR3 amino acids: CASSQGRSYEQYF. In DNA, the CDR3 is TGCGCCAGCAGCCAAGGGAGAAGCTACGAGCAGTACTTC.

The chain uses TRBV29-1 and TRBJ2-2; D gene ambiguous. CDR1 and CDR2 (germline): SQVTM, ANQGSEA. V lost 7 bases and J 2 bases, leaving 14 bases between the germline ends. The CDR3 spans 14 residues. CDR3 coding DNA: TGCAGCGCCGTTGACGACACTAACACCGGGGAGCTGTTTTTT. It translates to CSAVDDTNTGELFF.

This clone is termed medium-sized. V is TRBV5-8 and J is TRBJ2-3; possible D gene TRBD2, 6 bases. The CDR3 length is 15 residues. Germline V gene lookup returns CDR1 SGHTS and CDR2 YDEGEE. V was pared by 0 bases and J by 4 bases, with 12 bases between. The CDR3 nucleotides are TGTGCCAGCAGCTTGGGGAGGGCCGGGGCAGATACGCAGTATTTT. Its translation: CASSLGRAGADTQYF.

This clone was seen more than once but under ten times. At one boundary the junction diverges from the germline segment, which might be a read error. The chain joins TRBV5-3 to TRBJ2-3; D is uncertain. TRBV5-3 is labeled an ORF, and its function is uncertain. The CDR3 totals 15 residues. The CDR3 sequence: CASSLVDPSGDTQYF. Written as DNA, the CDR3 is TGTGCCAGCAGCTTGGTGGACCCCTCAGGAGATACGCAGTATTTT.